These T cell receptor beta chains were read from a single sample in a study of vaccination and CD4 T cells after COVID-19. MiXCR, run by TCRdb on the PCR reads, gives a single entry per CDR3 protein. The data show about 18,000 distinct CDR3 sequences, with roughly 55% seen just once and approximately 17% held by the top ten. Their cognate antigens are unknown. The sample was CD4+ T cells from blood, cultured in vitro, taken before SARS-CoV-2 vaccination. These receptor sequences come from a human donor who had recovered from COVID-19. CDR3s include the opening cysteine and the closing phenylalanine or tryptophan. D genes are given only for firm matches. Rows may omit the clone size; those that give it use once, few, many or a size class.

CDR3 protein	CDR3 DNA	J gene	D gene	clone size	V gene
CAISESPGTAQETQYF	TGTGCCATCAGTGAGTCACCAGGGACAGCTCAAGAGACCCAGTACTTC	TRBJ2-5	TRBD1	NA	TRBV10-3
CASSLSFAGIGAYEQYF	TGTGCCAGCAGTTTATCGTTCGCGGGAATTGGGGCCTACGAGCAGTACTTC	TRBJ2-7	NA	NA	TRBV27
CASSPRRGDSNQPQHF	TGTGCCAGCAGCCCCCGGCGGGGCGATAGCAATCAGCCCCAGCATTTT	TRBJ1-5	NA	few	TRBV7-2
CASSIAGDFSYEQYF	TGTGCCAGTAGTATAGCGGGGGACTTCTCCTACGAGCAGTACTTC	TRBJ2-7	NA	NA	TRBV19
CASSDLRSAGNEQYF	TGTGCCAGCAGCGACCTTAGATCCGCAGGAAACGAGCAGTACTTC	TRBJ2-7	NA	few	TRBV27
CSAPRDSSHNSPLHF	TGCAGTGCTCCTAGGGACAGTTCCCATAATTCACCCCTCCACTTT	TRBJ1-6	TRBD1	NA	TRBV20-1
CASSYSGTGASGQPQHF	TGTGCCAGCAGTTACTCGGGGACAGGGGCTTCCGGGCAGCCCCAGCATTTT	TRBJ1-5	TRBD1	few	TRBV6-5
CASSLSGEGYGYTF	TGTGCCAGCAGCTTATCAGGGGAGGGCTATGGCTACACCTTC	TRBJ1-2	NA	NA	TRBV7-2
CASRADQETQYF	TGTGCCAGCAGGGCGGATCAAGAGACCCAGTACTTC	TRBJ2-5	NA	NA	TRBV6-1
CASRGEVYEQYF	TGTGCCAGCAGGGGGGAAGTTTACGAGCAGTACTTC	TRBJ2-7	NA	NA	TRBV28
CASSLVAGDTGELFF	TGTGCCAGCAGCTTAGTGGCAGGGGACACCGGGGAGCTGTTTTTT	TRBJ2-2	NA	few	TRBV7-2
CASSLAGDGSYEQYF	TGTGCCAGCAGCTTAGCCGGGGACGGCTCCTACGAGCAGTACTTC	TRBJ2-7	NA	NA	TRBV7-9
CASSLQGRTEAFF	TGTGCCAGCAGTTTACAGGGGAGGACTGAAGCTTTCTTT	TRBJ1-1	TRBD1	NA	TRBV6-5
CASSQGPRDSAYEQYF	TGCGCCAGCAGCCAGGGCCCTAGGGACAGCGCCTACGAGCAGTACTTC	TRBJ2-7	TRBD1	NA	TRBV4-3